The 21 T cell receptor beta chains below were found in one sample sequenced in a study of post-analysis software for immune sequencing data. Unique molecular identifiers were built into the TCR beta cDNA libraries. A single record per CDR3 protein comes from TCRdb applying MiXCR to the PCR reads. The repertoire has about 430,000 distinct CDR3 sequences, more than 30% of them found once; the top ten carry less than 8%. Study-wide results and caveats: When patients were compared with controls, about five TRBV segments were more frequent, TRBV5-6, TRBV5-1 and TRBV20-1 among them.

No antigen has been identified for these receptors. Sequencing was carried out using blood. Source of these receptors: a girl aged 2 to 9 with multiple sclerosis.

V and J are TRBV4-2 and TRBJ2-4, with D perhaps being TRBD1 or TRBD2 (6 bases each). V shed 1 base and J shed 0 bases, with 10 bases lying between them. Germline CDR1 is LGHNA and CDR2 is YNFKEQ. This CDR3 is built from 16 residues. CDR3 coding DNA: TGTGCCAGCAGCCAAGGGGGGGCCAGAGCCAAAAACATTCAGTACTTC. It codes for CASSQGGARAKNIQYF.

The rearrangement uses TRBV18 and TRBJ2-3; D is uncertain. Per the germline V gene, CDR1 is KGHSH and CDR2 is LQKENI. This CDR3 contains 14 residues. V gave up 8 bases and J gave up 1 base, with 13 bases separating them. CDR3 nucleotide sequence: TGTGCCAGCAGTCCACCCGGCCGCACAGATACGCAGTATTTT. This sequence encodes CASSPPGRTDTQYF.

This clonotype appeared a few times. The chain has TRBV5-1 and TRBJ2-5, with D maybe TRBD1 (5 bases). The CDR3 is 15 amino acids. V lost 7 bases and J lost 2, with 18 bases in between. Germline CDR1 is SGHRS and CDR2 is YFSETQ. CDR3 DNA sequence: TGCGCCAGCCGCTGGTTTGGACACCCGCAAGAGACCCAGTACTTC. It yields the protein CASRWFGHPQETQYF.

As regards this clonotype: The germline gene is not matched at one end of the junction; a read error may be the cause. V gene TRBV7-4 combines with J gene TRBJ1-2; D is uncertain. The CDR3 is 13 amino acids. Germline lookup yields CDR1 SGHVT and CDR2 SQSDAQ. The CDR3 is CASSLRAGSGYIF. The CDR3 DNA is TGTGCCAGCAGCTTAAGAGCCGGCTCGGGCTACATCTTC. Looking up the rest from reference TRBV7-4 and TRBJ1-2 gives the full variable domain: GAGVSQSPRYKVAKRGRDVALRCDSISGHVTLYWYRQTLGQGSEVLTYSQSDAQRDKSGRPSGRFSAERPERSVSTLKIQRTEQGDSAVYLCASSLRAGSGYIFGSGTRLTVV.

The rearrangement joins TRBV12-3 or TRBV12-4 to TRBJ2-3; tentatively, D is TRBD2 (6 bases). The V end lost 4 bases, the J end lost 0 bases, and 14 bases lay between the germline ends. CDR3 size: 16 residues. The CDR3 here is CASSSLARSSTDTQYF. CDR3 DNA: TGTGCCAGCAGTTCCCTAGCGAGATCGAGCACAGATACGCAGTATTTT.

This clonotype showed up just a few times. This chain connects TRBV6-2 or TRBV6-3 to TRBJ1-2; D is uncertain. CDR3 length equals 13 residues. From germline, CDR1 is MNHEY and CDR2 SVGEGT. Trimming took 4 bases from V and 6 from J, leaving 12 bases between them. CDR3 DNA: TGTGCCAGCAGTTCCGGACGAAGGGATGGCTACACCTTC. This codes for CASSSGRRDGYTF.

There are a few counts of this clonotype. This chain joins TRBV7-9 and TRBJ2-5, with D perhaps TRBD1 (5 bases). Germline loops: CDR1 SEHNR, CDR2 FQNEAQ (reference sequence). CDR3 length: 17 residues. Deletions cut 6 bases from V and 4 bases from J, with 24 bases between. CDR3 bases: TGTGCCAGCAGACCTACTACAGACAGAGTTCGGCGAGAGACCCAGTACTTC. Protein: CASRPTTDRVRRETQYF.

The chain recombines TRBV20-1 with TRBJ2-3, with D hard to call. CDR1 and CDR2 (germline): DFQATT, SNEGSKA (reference sequence). Trimming pared 8 bases from V and 1 base from J, leaving 16 bases between. This CDR3 has 14 residues. This chain's CDR3 is CSTRDRSGTDTQYF. CDR3 DNA: TGCAGTACCCGCGACCGATCTGGCACAGATACGCAGTATTTT.

This clonotype has just a few counts. The chain has TRBV29-1 and TRBJ1-1; D is undetermined. CDR3 length: 12 residues. From germline, CDR1 is SQVTM and CDR2 ANQGSEA. V shed 4 bases and J shed 6 bases, with 12 bases lying between them. CDR3 coding DNA: TGCAGCGTTGTTCCGCTCCGCCCTGAAGCTTTCTTT. This gives the protein CSVVPLRPEAFF.

The V call is TRBV4-3, the J call TRBJ1-4, with a tentative D call TRBD1 (5 bases). V gave up 2 bases and J gave up 10 bases, with 11 bases separating them. The CDR3 extends over 13 amino acids. Germline lookup yields CDR1 LGHNA and CDR2 YSLEER. CDR3 residues: CASSQWYQGKLFF. CDR3 coding DNA: TGCGCCAGCAGCCAATGGTATCAGGGAAAACTGTTTTTT.

In its sample, this clonotype was seen a few times. V usage is TRBV20-1 and J usage is TRBJ2-7, with TRBD1 as a possible D gene (5 bases). V lost 4 bases and J 4 bases, leaving 20 bases between the germline ends. Germline V lookup: CDR1 DFQATT, CDR2 SNEGSKA (reference sequence). This CDR3 comprises 15 residues. CDR3 in DNA: TGCAGTGCTACGTGGAAGGGGTTCGGGCCTTACGAGCAGTACTTC. Protein sequence: CSATWKGFGPYEQYF.

This clonotype was found once. The gene calls are TRBV5-1 and TRBJ2-3; TRBD1 agrees at 9 bases. The CDR3 extends over 15 amino acids. V dropped 4 bases and J dropped 2; count of bases not matched to a gene: 5. Germline V gene lookup returns CDR1 SGHRS and CDR2 YFSETQ. The CDR3, as DNA: TGCGCCAGCAGCCGGGGACAGGGACTCACAGATACGCAGTATTTT. It is translated as CASSRGQGLTDTQYF.

This clonotype turned up a few times. The CDR3 DNA reads TGTGCCAGCAGTGGGCCGGCGGGCAACCAAGAGACCCAGTACTTC. This codes for CASSGPAGNQETQYF. V gene TRBV28 combines with J gene TRBJ2-5, with D tentatively TRBD2 (5 bases). V was cut by 5 bases and J by 0 bases, with 13 bases left in between. Germline V gene sequence: CDR1 MDHEN, CDR2 SYDVKM. This CDR3 contains 15 residues.

This chain connects TRBV7-9 to TRBJ1-4, with a tentative D call TRBD1 (6 bases). The CDR3 length is 18 residues. V was pared by 4 bases and J by 10 bases, with 28 bases between. Germline CDR1 reads SEHNR; CDR2 reads FQNEAQ (reference sequence). The CDR3 DNA reads as TGTGCCAGCAGCTCTCCCTCAACAGGGCACCGTCTGTTTGGAAAACTGTTTTTT. Its protein product is CASSSPSTGHRLFGKLFF.

This sequence joins TRBV5-1 and TRBJ2-1, with TRBD2 matching over 9 bases. Germline V gene lookup returns CDR1 SGHRS and CDR2 YFSETQ. CDR3 length equals 15 residues. V trimming: 4 bases; J trimming: 0 bases; junction bases outside the gene matches: 2. For the CDR3, the DNA is TGCGCCAGCAGCATACTAGCGGGCTCCTACAATGAGCAGTTCTTC. Protein sequence: CASSILAGSYNEQFF.

This clonotype came up a few times. The rearrangement joins TRBV7-6 to TRBJ2-7, with unresolved D. TRBJ2-5 explains the end of the DNA better; the J call may be wrong. Germline CDR1 is SGHVS and CDR2 is FNYEAQ. The CDR3 contains 13 residues. The CDR3 nucleotides read TGTGCCAGCAGCTTAAGGGTTGGAGAGACCCAGTACTTC. Translated: CASSLRVGETQYF.

With regard to this clonotype: One end of the junction varies from germline; a read error may be responsible. The V call is TRBV4-3, the J call TRBJ2-3; maybe TRBD1 (5 bases). Per germline, CDR1 LGHNA and CDR2 YSLEER. The CDR3 is 13 amino acids. The chain's CDR3 is CASSQDITGTQYF. The CDR3 nucleotides are TGCGCCAGCAGCCAAGATATCACAGGTACGCAGTATTTT.

The gene calls are TRBV20-1 and TRBJ2-1; 9 bases agree with TRBD2. This CDR3 region has 18 residues. V was pared by 6 bases and J by 3 bases, with 18 bases of the junction left unmatched. Germline lookup yields CDR1 DFQATT and CDR2 SNEGSKA (reference sequence). The CDR3 reads CSAPRGGRASFSYNEQFF. CDR3 nucleotide sequence: TGCAGTGCCCCGCGGGGCGGGAGGGCCTCATTTAGCTACAATGAGCAGTTCTTC.

The chain recombines TRBV12-3 or TRBV12-4 with TRBJ1-1; D not resolved. Trimming took off 3 bases at V and 0 bases at J, with 8 bases between the two ends. The CDR3 is made up of 14 amino acids. CDR3 region: CASSFQEMNTEAFF. CDR3 in DNA: TGTGCCAGCAGTTTCCAGGAGATGAACACTGAAGCTTTCTTT.

The J gene is TRBJ2-7, the V gene TRBV27, with D tentatively TRBD1 (5 bases). The CDR3 extends over 13 amino acids. CDR1 and CDR2 (germline): MNHEY, SMNVEV (reference sequence). The V end was cut by 8 bases, the J end by 2 bases, with 13 bases between. The CDR3: CASGRVGAYEQYF. The CDR3 DNA is TGTGCCAGCGGCAGGGTAGGGGCCTACGAGCAGTACTTC.

This clonotype was found a few times. The V gene is TRBV6-5, the J gene TRBJ2-1; unclear D gene. Per the germline V gene, CDR1 is MNHEY and CDR2 is SVGAGI. The CDR3 runs 14 residues. Between the trimmed V and J ends, which lost 3 bases and 8 bases, there was a span of 14 bases. The CDR3 bases are TGTGCCAGCAGTTATCGGCTACTCTGGGATGAGCAGTTCTTC. Protein sequence: CASSYRLLWDEQFF.